One and the same sample provided the 18 T cell receptor beta chains below, sequenced in a study of identical twins. Using its own MiXCR run on the 5' RACE reads, TCRdb lists one record per CDR3 protein. Found here are about 570,000 distinct CDR3 sequences, roughly 9.5% of them singletons; the top ten hold around 3%. In addition, the sample was reused for a study of yellow fever vaccine responses in identical twins.

Sequences were obtained from PBMCs. The receptors originated from a woman between 18 and 29 years old in good health.

This clonotype has only one observation. The chain uses TRBV28 and TRBJ2-3; 7 bases match TRBD2. Germline CDR1 is MDHEN and CDR2 is SYDVKM. This CDR3 region has 17 residues. V trimming: 1 base; J trimming: 3 bases; junction bases outside the gene matches: 10. CDR3 in amino acids: CASSLSLFAGETDTQYF. CDR3 nucleotides: TGTGCCAGCAGTTTATCCCTGTTTGCGGGAGAGACAGATACGCAGTATTTT.

The chain combines TRBV6-2 or TRBV6-3 with TRBJ2-7; 7 bases are shared with TRBD1. Germline CDR1 MNHEY, CDR2 SVGEGT. The CDR3 loop spans 15 amino acids. After removal of 8 bases from V and 0 bases from J, the junction contained 10 bases not matched to a gene. The CDR3 loop reads CASESGTAASYEQYF. The CDR3 nucleotides read TGTGCCAGCGAATCCGGGACAGCGGCCTCCTACGAGCAGTACTTC.

The table lists this clonotype with many counts. The chain links TRBV7-2 to TRBJ1-1; D is uncertain. Deletions cut 5 bases from V and 1 base from J, with 14 bases between. In germline, CDR1 is SGHTA, CDR2 FQGNSA. This CDR3 comprises 15 residues. The CDR3 region is CASSREVGPNTEAFF. The CDR3 coding sequence is TGTGCCAGCAGCAGAGAGGTGGGCCCGAACACTGAAGCTTTCTTT.

This clonotype was detected only a few times. This rearrangement joins TRBV11-3 to TRBJ2-1; the match to TRBD2 covers 10 bases. V lost 5 bases, J lost 5 bases, and 3 bases stayed unmatched. The CDR3 runs 14 residues. CDR1 and CDR2 (germline): SGHNT, YENEEA. The CDR3 sequence is CASSISGGDNEQFF. The CDR3 coding sequence is TGTGCCAGCAGCATAAGCGGGGGGGACAATGAGCAGTTCTTC.

This chain connects TRBV6-4 to TRBJ2-1, with D possibly TRBD1 on 5 matching bases. Trimming shortened V by 6 bases and J by 2 bases, and 14 bases separated the two germline ends. From germline, CDR1 is MRHNA and CDR2 SNTAGT. This CDR3 comprises 15 residues. The DNA of the CDR3 is TGTGCCAGCAGCGCAGAGCCAGGGACCTACAATGAGCAGTTCTTC. This gives the protein CASSAEPGTYNEQFF.

This clonotype was observed many times. The genes are TRBV7-9 and TRBJ1-5, with D perhaps matching TRBD1 (5 bases). This CDR3 region has 15 residues. Trimming shortened V by 5 bases and J by 4 bases, and 15 bases separated the two germline ends. Germline loops: CDR1 SEHNR, CDR2 FQNEAQ (reference sequence). The CDR3 DNA sequence: TGTGCCAGCAGCCCGGGGACTGATTTTAATCAGCCCCAGCATTTT. Its protein is CASSPGTDFNQPQHF.

This chain uses TRBV11-2 with TRBJ2-7; 8 bases agree with TRBD1. CDR1 is SGHAT and CDR2 is FQNNGV in the germline V gene. The CDR3 runs to 18 residues. Trimming took 5 bases from V and 4 from J; bases not matched to a gene: 19. CDR3: CASSPRDRSPRPPYEQYF. Written as DNA, the CDR3 is TGTGCCAGCAGCCCCCGGGACAGGTCCCCTCGTCCCCCTTACGAGCAGTACTTC.

This clonotype appeared a few times. The V and J genes are TRBV5-8 and TRBJ1-1; D is uncertain. This CDR3 has 12 amino acids. The V end was cut by 0 bases, the J end by 6 bases, with 6 bases between. Per germline, CDR1 SGHTS and CDR2 YDEGEE. The CDR3 sequence: CASSLVRAEAFF. In DNA form, the CDR3 reads TGTGCCAGCAGCTTGGTCCGAGCTGAAGCTTTCTTT.

Ten or more counts support this clonotype. The chain joins TRBV29-1 to TRBJ1-3; D is uncertain. Deletions cut 3 bases from V and 3 bases from J, with 3 bases between. Germline values: CDR1 SQVTM, CDR2 ANQGSEA. The CDR3 has 11 residues. CDR3 loop: CSVDYGNTIYF. CDR3 nucleotides: TGCAGCGTTGATTATGGAAACACCATATATTTT.

This clonotype was picked up many times. V gene TRBV14 combines with J gene TRBJ2-1; the D gene is possibly TRBD2 (6 bases). Germline values: CDR1 SGHDN, CDR2 FVKESK. The CDR3 runs 13 residues. V was clipped by 1 base and J by 13 bases, with 14 bases between them. CDR3 sequence reads: CASSQGTGTLQFF. CDR3 DNA sequence: TGTGCCAGCAGCCAAGGGACCGGGACTCTACAGTTCTTC.

This clonotype has only a few counts. The CDR3 DNA reads TGCAGCGTTGATGGGGGGTTTAATGAGCAGTTCTTC. Its protein is CSVDGGFNEQFF. The chain carries TRBV29-1 and TRBJ2-1, with D possibly being TRBD2 (6 bases). Germline V gives CDR1 SQVTM, CDR2 ANQGSEA. CDR3 length: 12 amino acids. Trimming took 3 bases from V and 7 from J, leaving 10 bases between them.

The sample holds many counts of this clonotype. J is TRBJ2-3 and V is TRBV7-6; D uncertain. This CDR3 spans 13 amino acids. Germline V CDR1 and CDR2: SGHVS, FNYEAQ. The ends were cut back, 1 base at V and 2 bases at J, with 4 bases in the middle. The CDR3 spells CASSLGYTDTQYF. The CDR3 DNA follows: TGTGCCAGCAGCTTAGGGTACACAGATACGCAGTATTTT.

The chain combines TRBV11-1 with TRBJ2-3; TRBD1 matches at 9 bases. The CDR3 has 19 residues. Per germline, CDR1 SGHAT and CDR2 FQDESV (reference sequence). Trimming removed 5 bases from V and 3 bases from J; junction bases left unmatched: 18. The CDR3 bases are TGTGCCAGCAGCCCGCGGGGGACAGGGCCCCTTAGGGAGACAGATACGCAGTATTTT. This codes for CASSPRGTGPLRETDTQYF. The variable domain in full, with the rest retrieved from reference TRBV11-1 and TRBJ2-3, is EAEVAQSPRYKITEKSQAVAFWCDPISGHATLYWYRQILGQGPELLVQFQDESVVDDSQLPKDRFSAERLKGVDSTLKIQPAELGDSAMYLCASSPRGTGPLRETDTQYFGPGTRLTVL.

This clonotype was picked up many times. The chain links TRBV3-1 to TRBJ2-2; TRBD2 is a possible D gene (6 bases). Trimming cost V 3 bases and J 4 bases, with 12 bases left between them. CDR1 and CDR2 from the germline V gene are LGHDT and YNNKEL (reference sequence). This CDR3 comprises 15 residues. CDR3 sequence reads: CASSHRGSGTGELFF. The CDR3 DNA sequence: TGTGCCAGCAGCCATCGGGGGTCGGGCACCGGGGAGCTGTTTTTT.

Comment on this clonotype: At one boundary the junction diverges from the germline segment, which might be a read error. This chain joins TRBV12-3 or TRBV12-4 and TRBJ2-3; 9 positions agree with TRBD2. The CDR3 is 15 amino acids. CDR3 residues: CTSSPSLAGSDTQYF. CDR3 coding DNA: TGTACCAGCAGCCCGAGCCTAGCGGGGTCGGATACGCAGTATTTT.

Many counts were recorded for this clonotype. The chain's CDR3 is CASSDQGGNIQYF. CDR3 DNA sequence: TGTGCCAGCAGTGATCAGGGTGGAAACATTCAGTACTTC. J is TRBJ2-4 and V is TRBV2; D is perhaps TRBD1 (5 bases). Deletions cut 3 bases from V and 6 bases from J, with 9 bases between. The CDR3 has 13 amino acids. CDR1 and CDR2 (germline): SNHLY, FYNNEI.

Only a few counts were recorded for this clonotype. This sequence joins TRBV24-1 and TRBJ1-5, with a tentative D call TRBD1 (5 bases). This CDR3 is 15 amino acids long. Trimming took 4 bases from V and 2 from J, leaving 11 bases between them. Germline values: CDR1 KGHDR, CDR2 SFDVKD. In DNA, the CDR3 is TGTGCCACCAGTGAAACACAGGCGGGCAATCAGCCCCAGCATTTT. Residues: CATSETQAGNQPQHF.

This chain links TRBV12-3 or TRBV12-4 with TRBJ1-4, with 7 bases matching TRBD1. The CDR3 runs 14 residues. V gave up 1 base and J gave up 8 bases; unmatched junction bases: 4. The CDR3 loop is CASSLGGGREKLFF. The CDR3 DNA is TGTGCCAGCAGTTTAGGAGGGGGCAGGGAAAAACTGTTTTTT.